Each of the 8 T cell receptor beta chains below was sequenced from the same sample in a study of blood T cell repertoires in COVID-19. Sequencing was performed with immunoSEQ multiplex PCR; in TCRdb, only in-frame clones are kept and a portion is missing. The sample contains approximately 100,000 clones, about 89% of which appear only once. The sequenced material came from peripheral blood. These receptors were taken from a woman in her thirties with acute or convalescent COVID-19.

The chain couples TRBV18 to TRBJ1-4; D is ambiguous. Trimming took off 0 bases at V and 4 bases at J, with 9 bases between the two ends. The CDR3 length is 15 residues. In germline, CDR1 is KGHSH, CDR2 LQKENI. The CDR3 protein is CASSPPGGNNEKLFF. DNA of the CDR3: TGTGCCAGCTCACCACCGGGAGGGAATAATGAAAAACTGTTTTTT.

V usage is TRBV27 and J usage is TRBJ1-1; unclear D gene. Germline assignment: CDR1 MNHEY and CDR2 SMNVEV (reference sequence). V was clipped by 3 bases and J by 2 bases, with 10 bases between them. The CDR3 has 14 residues. The CDR3 DNA reads as TGTGCCAGCAGTTTTGAGGGATTTAACACTGAAGCTTTCTTT. It is translated as CASSFEGFNTEAFF.

The CDR3 DNA reads TGTGCCAGCAGTTCGCCCCGGGGGGCCACTAATGAAAAACTGTTTTTT. Translating gives CASSSPRGATNEKLFF. This chain uses TRBV28 with TRBJ1-4, with TRBD1 as a possible D gene (6 bases). V lost 4 bases and J 2 bases, leaving 14 bases between the germline ends. The CDR3 is 16 amino acids. CDR1 and CDR2 (germline): MDHEN, SYDVKM.

V and J are TRBV5-1 and TRBJ2-7, with 7 bases lining up with TRBD1. The germline V gene has CDR1 SGHRS and CDR2 YFSETQ. The CDR3 runs to 14 residues. Trimming took 0 bases from V and 3 from J; bases not matched to a gene: 3. The CDR3 DNA reads TGCGCCAGCAGCTTGGAACAGGGGTACTACGAGCAGTACTTC. Amino acid sequence: CASSLEQGYYEQYF.

The rearrangement links TRBV19 to TRBJ2-7; weak D call: TRBD2 (6 bases). Between the trimmed V and J ends, which lost 1 base and 3 bases, there was a span of 13 bases. Germline V gene lookup returns CDR1 LNHDA and CDR2 SQIVND (reference sequence). The CDR3 covers 15 residues. CDR3 protein: CASSIGRGAFYEQYF. CDR3 coding DNA: TGTGCCAGTAGTATAGGGCGGGGAGCTTTCTACGAGCAGTACTTC.

The J gene is TRBJ1-1, the V gene TRBV28; no clear D. V was trimmed by 2 bases and J by 1 base, leaving 14 bases between them. The CDR3 loop spans 16 amino acids. Germline lookup yields CDR1 MDHEN and CDR2 SYDVKM. The CDR3: CASSLPDRGTNTEAFF. The DNA of the CDR3 is TGTGCCAGCAGTTTACCGGACCGGGGAACGAACACTGAAGCTTTCTTT.

The chain recombines TRBV19 with TRBJ1-5; possible D gene TRBD1, 6 bases. Germline-derived CDR1 and CDR2 are LNHDA and SQIVND (reference sequence). CDR3 size: 11 residues. CDR3 loop: CARGGRQPQHF. The CDR3 DNA reads TGTGCGAGGGGGGGAAGGCAGCCCCAGCATTTT.

The chain has TRBV29-1 and TRBJ2-3, with D perhaps matching TRBD2 (6 bases). Germline-derived CDR1 and CDR2 are SQVTM and ANQGSEA. V was clipped by 5 bases and J by 1 base, with 16 bases between them. The CDR3 is made up of 15 amino acids. Here the CDR3 DNA reads TGCAGCGTTCGGTTGCGGGCTAGCGGCACAGATACGCAGTATTTT. It encodes CSVRLRASGTDTQYF.